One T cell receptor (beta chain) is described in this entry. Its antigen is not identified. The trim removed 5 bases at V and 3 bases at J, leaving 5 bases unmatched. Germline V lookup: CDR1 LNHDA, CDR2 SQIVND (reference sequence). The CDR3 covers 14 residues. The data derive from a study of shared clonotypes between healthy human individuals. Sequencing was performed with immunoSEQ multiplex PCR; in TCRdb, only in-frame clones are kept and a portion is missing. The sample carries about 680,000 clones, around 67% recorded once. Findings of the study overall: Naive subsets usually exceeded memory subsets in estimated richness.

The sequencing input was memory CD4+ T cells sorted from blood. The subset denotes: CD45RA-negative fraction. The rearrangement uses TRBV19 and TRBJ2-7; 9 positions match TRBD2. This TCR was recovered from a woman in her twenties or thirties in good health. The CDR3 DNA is TGTGCCAGTAGTCGGGCTAGCGGGATCTACGAGCAGTACTTC. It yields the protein CASSRASGIYEQYF.